This T cell receptor (beta chain) was retrieved from a study of regulatory T cells in long-lasting Graves disease. The CDR3 runs to 12 residues. Germline CDR1 MDHEN, CDR2 SYDVKM. V lost 8 bases to trimming and J lost 4 bases; unmatched junction nucleotides: 1. Study-level points and caveats: When disease was persistent, TRBV28, TRBJ1-2 and TRBJ2-5 were the favored segments.

Time point in this sample: persistent/refractory GD, antithyroid drugs over 5 years with positive TRAb. Generation of the TCR library employed RNA extracted from PBMCs. An endocrinology department in Xi'an, China, supplied the patients. For TCR beta, libraries came from iRepertoire HTBI primers and Arm-PCR of CDR3 regions. Each CDR3 protein is one row after TCRdb ran MiXCR on the multiplex PCR reads. There are 310,000 or so distinct CDR3 sequences in the sample; roughly a fifth occur only once, and less than 35% lies in the top ten. This clonotype was seen repeatedly, ten times or more. The antigen is unknown.

The TCR comes from a female donor with Graves disease. The material sequenced was peripheral blood mononuclear cells (PBMCs), taken when the disease was refractory, from a patient treated with antithyroid drugs. The chain has TRBV28 and TRBJ1-2; 10 positions match TRBD1. The CDR3 sequence is CASWTGGYGYTF. In nucleotides, the CDR3 is TGTGCCAGCTGGACAGGGGGCTATGGCTACACCTTC.